This entry lists 21 T cell receptor beta chains sequenced from one sample in a study of CD8 T cells in ankylosing spondylitis. Their antigen targets remain unknown. Study observations and caveats: Blood from ankylosing spondylitis patients appeared to carry a characteristic roughly 8-variant TCR beta motif.

From the 5' RACE reads, TCRdb called clonotypes with MiXCR, one entry per CDR3 protein. The data show over 600,000 distinct CDR3 sequences, 15% to 20% seen once. Sequencing was performed on blood, either unsorted or a sorted T cell fraction (not recorded which). The receptors were gathered from a male donor with ankylosing spondylitis.

The rearrangement links TRBV27 to TRBJ2-1, with 8 bases matching TRBD2. Unmatched junction bases numbered 6, after V lost 7 bases and J lost 7 bases. The CDR3 covers 13 residues. The V gene's germline CDR1 is MNHEY and CDR2 SMNVEV (reference sequence). This CDR3 reads CASTGTSRNEQFF. The CDR3 DNA is TGTGCCAGCACCGGGACTAGTCGTAATGAGCAGTTCTTC.

The chain is built from TRBV27 and TRBJ2-2, with TRBD2 matching over 10 bases. Germline CDR1 MNHEY, CDR2 SMNVEV (reference sequence). The V and J ends lost 3 bases and 1 base, in that order; junction bases with no gene match: 11. The CDR3 is 19 amino acids. CDR3 in DNA: TGTGCCAGCAGTTTCCTCCTAGCGGGAGTTGGGTTGAACACCGGGGAGCTGTTTTTT. Translation gives CASSFLLAGVGLNTGELFF.

There are a few counts of this clonotype. This sequence joins TRBV9 and TRBJ2-1, with D perhaps TRBD2 (6 bases). The CDR3 is 15 residues long. V lost 5 bases and J 8 bases, leaving 20 bases between the germline ends. Germline V gene lookup returns CDR1 SGDLS and CDR2 YYNGEE. CDR3 residues: CASRDHGLFFDEQFF. CDR3 coding DNA: TGTGCCAGCAGGGACCATGGACTATTTTTCGATGAGCAGTTCTTC.

The chain couples TRBV7-6 to TRBJ2-3; D is perhaps TRBD1 or TRBD2 (5 bases each). The CDR3 is 14 residues long. The V gene's germline CDR1 is SGHVS and CDR2 FNYEAQ. V dropped 5 bases and J dropped 1 base, with 10 bases sitting between them. The DNA of the CDR3 is TGTGCCAGCAGCGGAAGGGACGGCACAGATACGCAGTATTTT. This translates into CASSGRDGTDTQYF. The full variable domain, completed using reference TRBV7-6 and TRBJ2-3, is GAGVSQSPRYKVTKRGQDVALRCDPISGHVSLYWYRQALGQGPEFLTYFNYEAQQDKSGLPNDRFSAERPEGSISTLTIQRTEQRDSAMYRCASSGRDGTDTQYFGPGTRLTVL.

This sequence joins TRBV24-1 and TRBJ2-2, with 8 bases matching TRBD1. The CDR3 is made up of 14 amino acids. CDR1 is KGHDR, CDR2 SFDVKD, per germline. The J segment lost 6 bases and the V segment lost 7 bases, leaving 6 bases of the junction unmatched. CDR3 nucleotide sequence: TGTGCCACCAGCCGTACAGGGGGTGCCGGGGAGCTGTTTTTT. Translated: CATSRTGGAGELFF.

The chain employs TRBV29-1 and TRBJ2-1; 9 bases agree with TRBD2. Germline V gene data show CDR1 as SQVTM and CDR2 as ANQGSEA. The CDR3 is 13 amino acids. V lost 8 bases to trimming and J lost 9 bases; unmatched junction nucleotides: 11. This chain's CDR3 is CSTHSGSDVEQFF. The CDR3 DNA follows: TGCAGCACCCATAGCGGGAGTGATGTTGAGCAGTTCTTC.

This clonotype was picked up a small number of times. The genes are TRBV4-3 and TRBJ2-2, with D possibly matching TRBD1 (5 bases). Between the trimmed V and J ends, which lost 0 bases and 5 bases, there was a span of 10 bases. CDR3 length: 15 amino acids. Per germline, CDR1 LGHNA and CDR2 YSLEER. The CDR3 coding sequence is TGCGCCAGCAGCCAAGACAGGGTTGGAACCGGGGAGCTGTTTTTT. As protein: CASSQDRVGTGELFF.

This clonotype was observed at least ten times. The chain employs TRBV12-3 or TRBV12-4 and TRBJ1-2; possible D gene TRBD1, 5 bases. The CDR3 sequence is 13 residues long. V lost 5 bases to trimming and J lost 1 base, with 8 bases between them. CDR3 sequence: CASSLGVNYGYTF. DNA for the CDR3: TGTGCCAGCAGTCTGGGGGTTAACTATGGCTACACCTTC.

This clonotype was detected only a few times. V usage is TRBV5-1 and J usage is TRBJ2-1; 16 bases agree with TRBD2. V was clipped by 4 bases and J by 4 bases; unmatched bases: 5. The CDR3 runs to 17 residues. Germline CDR1 reads SGHRS; CDR2 reads YFSETQ. CDR3 coding DNA: TGCGCCAGCAGCGTGGGACTAGCGGGAGGGCCTTACAATGAGCAGTTCTTC. Residues: CASSVGLAGGPYNEQFF.

The rearrangement uses TRBV6-1 and TRBJ2-1; D unresolved. Looked up from germline, CDR1 is MNHNS and CDR2 is SASEGT. The CDR3 contains 13 residues. Trimming took off 6 bases at V and 0 bases at J, with 6 bases between the two ends. CDR3 coding DNA: TGTGCCAGCAGGCCCATCTCCTACAATGAGCAGTTCTTC. Translation gives CASRPISYNEQFF.

This clonotype was found many times. V and J are TRBV12-3 or TRBV12-4 and TRBJ2-1; D is possibly TRBD1 (6 bases). The CDR3 loop spans 14 amino acids. V lost 8 bases, J lost 1 base, and 12 bases lay in between. Here the CDR3 DNA reads TGTGCCAGCCGGGACACCAGTTCCTACAATGAGCAGTTCTTC. This gives the protein CASRDTSSYNEQFF.

J is TRBJ2-3 and V is TRBV28; the D gene is possibly TRBD2 (5 bases). The CDR3 has 15 amino acids. Germline values: CDR1 MDHEN, CDR2 SYDVKM. V was trimmed by 5 bases and J by 5 bases, leaving 17 bases between them. CDR3 sequence (DNA): TGTGCCAGCAGTGCGTGGGAGCCCATGGGAGATACGCAGTATTTT. Protein sequence: CASSAWEPMGDTQYF.

This clonotype turned up a few times. The V gene is TRBV27, the J gene TRBJ2-1, with 9 bases identical to TRBD1. The CDR3 runs 15 residues. From germline, CDR1 is MNHEY and CDR2 SMNVEV (reference sequence). V trimming: 6 bases; J trimming: 3 bases; junction bases outside the gene matches: 6. The CDR3 sequence is CASSLQGAYYNEQFF. DNA of the CDR3: TGTGCCAGCAGCCTACAGGGGGCCTACTACAATGAGCAGTTCTTC.

This sequence joins TRBV5-5 and TRBJ2-3; D perhaps matches TRBD1 (7 bases). Germline V gene sequence: CDR1 SGHKS, CDR2 YYEKEE (reference sequence). The ends were cut back, 4 bases at V and 6 bases at J, with 15 bases in the middle. The length of the CDR3 is 14 residues. CDR3 amino acids: CASSLGGQSDTQYF. CDR3 sequence (DNA): TGTGCCAGCAGCCTCGGGGGACAGAGCGATACGCAGTATTTT. Looking up the rest from reference TRBV5-5 and TRBJ2-3 gives the full variable domain: DAGVTQSPTHLIKTRGQQVTLRCSPISGHKSVSWYQQVLGQGPQFIFQYYEKEERGRGNFPDRFSARQFPNYSSELNVNALLLGDSALYLCASSLGGQSDTQYFGPGTRLTVL.

This clonotype has only a few counts. This rearrangement joins TRBV14 to TRBJ2-7, with D possibly called TRBD1 or TRBD2 (5 bases each). Trimming removed 4 bases from V and 2 bases from J, with 15 bases in between. The CDR3 sequence is 15 residues long. CDR1 is SGHDN and CDR2 is FVKESK in the germline V gene. CDR3 DNA sequence: TGTGCCAGCAGCCTCCGGGGACCCACAACCTACGAGCAGTACTTC. Translated, it gives CASSLRGPTTYEQYF.

The CDR3 DNA reads TGTGCCACCAGTGATTCCGACGGGCCCTCCTACGAGCAGTACTTC. As protein: CATSDSDGPSYEQYF. V gene TRBV24-1 combines with J gene TRBJ2-7; D ambiguous. The V and J ends lost 2 bases and 0 bases respectively, with 10 bases between them. The germline CDR1 and CDR2 sequences are KGHDR and SFDVKD. CDR3 length: 15 residues.

V and J are TRBV5-1 and TRBJ1-2, with D perhaps matching TRBD1 (5 bases). Per germline, CDR1 SGHRS and CDR2 YFSETQ. V dropped 2 bases and J dropped 4 bases, with 9 bases sitting between them. CDR3 length equals 13 residues. In DNA, the CDR3 is TGCGCCAGCAGCTTCGGGGACCGCTATGGCTACACCTTC. Amino acid sequence: CASSFGDRYGYTF.

The rearrangement links TRBV13 to TRBJ2-1, with D possibly called TRBD1 or TRBD2 (5 bases each). Trimming took 5 bases from V and 10 from J, leaving 9 bases between them. The CDR3 loop spans 11 amino acids. The germline gives CDR1 PRHDT, CDR2 FYEKMQ (reference sequence). CDR3 residues: CASSKGTEQFF. The CDR3 bases are TGTGCCAGCAGCAAAGGGACGGAGCAGTTCTTC.

This clonotype has only a few counts. J is TRBJ2-1 and V is TRBV20-1, with 7 bases aligning to TRBD2. Germline V gene sequence: CDR1 DFQATT, CDR2 SNEGSKA (reference sequence). The V gene end was trimmed by 5 bases and the J gene end by 8 bases; junction bases not matched to a gene: 9. The CDR3 extends over 13 amino acids. CDR3 coding DNA: TGCAGTGCTCCGGGACTACCGATCGATGAGCAGTTCTTC. Residues: CSAPGLPIDEQFF.

The V gene is TRBV5-1, the J gene TRBJ1-2; D is perhaps TRBD1 (6 bases). V dropped 1 base and J dropped 3 bases, with 13 bases sitting between them. CDR1 is SGHRS and CDR2 is YFSETQ in the germline V gene. The CDR3 consists of 15 residues. Here the CDR3 DNA reads TGCGCCAGCAGCTTGAGGGACACGGCAGACTATGGCTACACCTTC. This gives the protein CASSLRDTADYGYTF.

This sequence joins TRBV10-3 and TRBJ2-7, with D perhaps TRBD1 or TRBD2 (5 bases each). Trimming removed 5 bases from V and 5 bases from J, with 10 bases in between. The CDR3 runs 12 residues. Germline CDR1 and CDR2: ENHRY and SYGVKD. Written as DNA, the CDR3 is TGTGCCATCAGTCGGGACGGTGACGAGCAGTACTTC. It specifies CAISRDGDEQYF.